Below, one TCR beta chain is given with its context. This entry comes from a study of T cells in Graves' hyperthyroidism and ophthalmopathy. Study at large: Peripheral blood was secured at the point of initial diagnosis, before any treatment.

Amplified regions were TCR beta CDR3 sequences from RNA transcripts. In the first-round RT-PCR of the TCR CDR3, the HTBI primer set was used. Using its own MiXCR run on the multiplex PCR reads, TCRdb lists one record per CDR3 protein. Of more than 550,000 distinct CDR3 sequences in the sample, 15% to 20% are singletons; the top ten hold around 15%. Trimming removed 5 bases from V and 0 bases from J; junction bases left unmatched: 11. The CDR3 has 18 amino acids. Per germline, CDR1 GTSNPN and CDR2 SVGIG (reference sequence). This chain links TRBV30 with TRBJ2-1, with TRBD2 matching 12 bases. The sequenced sample was blood. This TCR was sampled from a man between 50 and 59 years old with Graves' hyperthyroidism. The DNA of the CDR3 is TGTGCCTGGTCCCCCCTAGCGGGAGGGATGAGCTCCTACAATGAGCAGTTCTTC. Translating it yields CAWSPLAGGMSSYNEQFF.